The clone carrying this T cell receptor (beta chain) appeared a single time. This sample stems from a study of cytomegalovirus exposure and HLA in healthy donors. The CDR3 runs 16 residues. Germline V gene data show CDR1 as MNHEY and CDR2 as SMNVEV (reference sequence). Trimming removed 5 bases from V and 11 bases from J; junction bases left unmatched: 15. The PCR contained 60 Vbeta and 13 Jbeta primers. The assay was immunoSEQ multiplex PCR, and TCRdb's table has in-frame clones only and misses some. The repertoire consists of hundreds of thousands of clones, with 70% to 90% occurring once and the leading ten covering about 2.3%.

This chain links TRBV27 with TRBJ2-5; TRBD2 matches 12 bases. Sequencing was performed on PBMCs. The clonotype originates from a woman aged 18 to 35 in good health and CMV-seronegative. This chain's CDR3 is CASSPPTSGSLREQYF. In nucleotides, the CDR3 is TGTGCCAGCAGTCCACCGACTAGCGGGAGTCTGAGAGAGCAGTACTTC.